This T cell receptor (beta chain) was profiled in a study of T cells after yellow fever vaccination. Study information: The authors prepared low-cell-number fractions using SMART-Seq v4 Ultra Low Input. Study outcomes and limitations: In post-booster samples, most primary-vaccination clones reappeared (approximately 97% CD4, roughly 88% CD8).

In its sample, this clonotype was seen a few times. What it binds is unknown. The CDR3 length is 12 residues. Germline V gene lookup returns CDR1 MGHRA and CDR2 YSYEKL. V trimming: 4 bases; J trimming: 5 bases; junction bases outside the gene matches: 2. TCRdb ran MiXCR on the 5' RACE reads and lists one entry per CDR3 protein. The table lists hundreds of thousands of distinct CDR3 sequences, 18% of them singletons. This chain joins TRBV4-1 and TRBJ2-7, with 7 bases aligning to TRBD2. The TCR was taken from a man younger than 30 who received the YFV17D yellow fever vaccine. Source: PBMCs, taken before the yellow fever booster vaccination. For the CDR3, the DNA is TGCGCCAGCAGCCCTCGGGGGGACGAGCAGTACTTC. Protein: CASSPRGDEQYF.